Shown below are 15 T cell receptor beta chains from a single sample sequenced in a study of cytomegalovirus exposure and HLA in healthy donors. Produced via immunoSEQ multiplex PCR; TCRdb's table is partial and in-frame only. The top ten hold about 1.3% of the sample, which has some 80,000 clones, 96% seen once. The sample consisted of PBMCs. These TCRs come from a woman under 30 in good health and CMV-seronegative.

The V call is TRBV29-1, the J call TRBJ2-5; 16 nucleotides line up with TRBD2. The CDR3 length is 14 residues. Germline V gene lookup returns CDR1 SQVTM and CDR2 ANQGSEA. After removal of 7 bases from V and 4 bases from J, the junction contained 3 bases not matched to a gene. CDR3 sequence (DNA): TGCAGCGGGGGACTAGCGGGAGGGTTAGAGACCCAGTACTTC. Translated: CSGGLAGGLETQYF.

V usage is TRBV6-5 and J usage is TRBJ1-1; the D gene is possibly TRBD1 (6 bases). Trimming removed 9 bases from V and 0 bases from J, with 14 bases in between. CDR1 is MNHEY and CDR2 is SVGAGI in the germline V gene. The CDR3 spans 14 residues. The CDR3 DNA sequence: TGTGCCAGTTCGACAGGACCAATGAACACTGAAGCTTTCTTT. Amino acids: CASSTGPMNTEAFF.

The CDR3 DNA is TGTGCCAGCAGACGACAGGAGCGGGGCACTGAAGCTTTCTTT. Translating gives CASRRQERGTEAFF. This chain joins TRBV6-5 and TRBJ1-1; maybe TRBD1 (6 bases). The CDR3 length is 14 residues. The germline V gene has CDR1 MNHEY and CDR2 SVGAGI. V lost 6 bases to trimming and J lost 4 bases, with 15 bases between them.

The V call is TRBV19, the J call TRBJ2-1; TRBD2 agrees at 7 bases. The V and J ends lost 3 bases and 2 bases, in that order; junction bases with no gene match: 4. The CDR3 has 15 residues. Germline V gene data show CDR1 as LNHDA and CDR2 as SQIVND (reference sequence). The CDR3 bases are TGTGCCAGTAGTATCTCGGGAGGCACCTACAATGAGCAGTTCTTC. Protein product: CASSISGGTYNEQFF.

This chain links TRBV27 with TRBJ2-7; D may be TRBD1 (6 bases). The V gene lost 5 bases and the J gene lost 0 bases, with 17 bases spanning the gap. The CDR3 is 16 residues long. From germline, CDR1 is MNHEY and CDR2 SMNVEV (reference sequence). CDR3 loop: CASSQDRTVPSYEQYF. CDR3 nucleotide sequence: TGTGCCAGCAGTCAGGATAGGACAGTCCCCTCCTACGAGCAGTACTTC.

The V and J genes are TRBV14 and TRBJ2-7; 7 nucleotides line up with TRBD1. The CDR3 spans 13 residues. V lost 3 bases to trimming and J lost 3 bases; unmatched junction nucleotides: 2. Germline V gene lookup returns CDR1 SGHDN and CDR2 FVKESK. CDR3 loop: CASSQGQNYEQYF. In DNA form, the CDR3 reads TGTGCCAGCAGCCAGGGACAGAACTACGAGCAGTACTTC.

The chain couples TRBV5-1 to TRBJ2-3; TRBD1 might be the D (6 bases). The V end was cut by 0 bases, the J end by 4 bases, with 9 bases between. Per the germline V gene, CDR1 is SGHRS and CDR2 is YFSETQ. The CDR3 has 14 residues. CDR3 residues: CASSLAAGADTQYF. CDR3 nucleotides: TGCGCCAGCAGCTTGGCCGCAGGGGCAGATACGCAGTATTTT.

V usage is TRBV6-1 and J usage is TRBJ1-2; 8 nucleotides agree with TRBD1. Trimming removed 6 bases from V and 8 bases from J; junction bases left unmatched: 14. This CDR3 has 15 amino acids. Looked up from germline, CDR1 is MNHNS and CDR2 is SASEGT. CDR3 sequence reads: CASSPGQALVGGYTF. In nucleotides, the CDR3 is TGTGCCAGCAGCCCGGGACAGGCGTTAGTAGGAGGCTACACCTTC.

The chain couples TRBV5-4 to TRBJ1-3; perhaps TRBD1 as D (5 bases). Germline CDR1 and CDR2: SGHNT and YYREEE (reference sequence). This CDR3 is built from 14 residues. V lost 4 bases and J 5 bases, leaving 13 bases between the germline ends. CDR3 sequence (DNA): TGTGCCAGCAGCCGCCAGGGTTATAGAAACACCATATATTTT. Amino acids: CASSRQGYRNTIYF. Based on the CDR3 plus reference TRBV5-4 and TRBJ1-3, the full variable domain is ETGVTQSPTHLIKTRGQQVTLRCSSQSGHNTVSWYQQALGQGPQFIFQYYREEENGRGNFPPRFSGLQFPNYSSELNVNALELDDSALYLCASSRQGYRNTIYFGEGSWLTVV.

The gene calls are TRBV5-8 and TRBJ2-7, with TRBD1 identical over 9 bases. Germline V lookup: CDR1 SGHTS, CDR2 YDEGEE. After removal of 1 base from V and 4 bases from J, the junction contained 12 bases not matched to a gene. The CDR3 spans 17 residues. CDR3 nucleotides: TGTGCCAGCAGCTTGTATGCGGGACAGGGTTATCATTACGAGCAGTACTTC. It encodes CASSLYAGQGYHYEQYF.

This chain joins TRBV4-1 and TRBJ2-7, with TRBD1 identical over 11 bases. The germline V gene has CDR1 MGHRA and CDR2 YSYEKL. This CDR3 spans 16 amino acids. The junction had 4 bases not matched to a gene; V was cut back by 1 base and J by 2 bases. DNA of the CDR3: TGCGCCAGCAGCCAAGTCTGGGGACAGGGGGCCTACGAGCAGTACTTC. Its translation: CASSQVWGQGAYEQYF.

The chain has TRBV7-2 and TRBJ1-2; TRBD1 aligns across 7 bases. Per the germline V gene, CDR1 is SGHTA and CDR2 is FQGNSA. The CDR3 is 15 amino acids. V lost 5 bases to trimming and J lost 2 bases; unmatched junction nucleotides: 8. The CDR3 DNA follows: TGTGCCAGCAGCCGACCAGGGGGGCTAAACTATGGCTACACCTTC. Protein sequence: CASSRPGGLNYGYTF.

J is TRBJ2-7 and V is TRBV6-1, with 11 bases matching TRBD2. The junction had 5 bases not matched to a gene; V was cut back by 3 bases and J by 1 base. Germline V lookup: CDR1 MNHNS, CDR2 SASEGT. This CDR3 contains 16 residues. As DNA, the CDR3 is TGTGCCAGCAGTGACGGGGGACTAGCGGTTTCCTACGAGCAGTACTTC. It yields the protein CASSDGGLAVSYEQYF.

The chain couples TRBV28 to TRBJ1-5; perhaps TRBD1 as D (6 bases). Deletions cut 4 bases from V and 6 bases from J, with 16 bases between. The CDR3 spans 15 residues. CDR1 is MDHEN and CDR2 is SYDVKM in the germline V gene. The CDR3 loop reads CASSSLQGMAQPQHF. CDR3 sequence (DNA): TGTGCCAGCAGTTCTCTACAGGGAATGGCTCAGCCCCAGCATTTT.

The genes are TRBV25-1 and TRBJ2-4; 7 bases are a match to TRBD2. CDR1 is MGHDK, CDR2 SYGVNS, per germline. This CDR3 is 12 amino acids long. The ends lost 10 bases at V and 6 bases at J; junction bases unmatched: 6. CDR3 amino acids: CATRGGGNIQYF. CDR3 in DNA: TGTGCCACCCGAGGCGGGGGAAACATTCAGTACTTC.